Shown below are 27 T cell receptor beta chains from a single sample sequenced in a study of cytomegalovirus exposure and HLA in healthy donors. The PCR contained 60 Vbeta and 13 Jbeta primers. Clones were read by immunoSEQ multiplex PCR, and TCRdb kept only the in-frame ones, dropping some. The data hold 200,000 to 250,000 clones, with 65% to 75% observed a single time. Sample: PBMCs. The receptors derive from a woman aged 30 to 39 in good health and CMV-seronegative.

Only a few counts were recorded for this clone. The chain recombines TRBV30 with TRBJ2-4; TRBD2 aligns across 10 bases. V gave up 3 bases and J gave up 3 bases; unmatched junction bases: 8. In germline, CDR1 is GTSNPN, CDR2 SVGIG (reference sequence). The CDR3 extends over 16 amino acids. The CDR3 nucleotides read TGTGCCTGGAGGGCTAGCGGGAGTATTGACAAAAACATTCAGTACTTC. Its protein is CAWRASGSIDKNIQYF. The variable domain in full, completed from reference TRBV30 and TRBJ2-4, reads SQTIHQWPATLVQPVGSPLSLECTVEGTSNPNLYWYRQAAGRGLQLLFYSVGIGQISSEVPQNLSASRPQDRQFILSSKKLLLSDSGFYLCAWRASGSIDKNIQYFGAGTRLSVL.

V is TRBV7-4 and J is TRBJ2-1; 8 nucleotides align to TRBD2. The CDR3 is 16 residues long. With V trimmed by 4 bases and J by 7 bases, 12 bases remained unmatched. Germline V CDR1 and CDR2: SGHVT, SQSDAQ. This CDR3 reads CASSCIAGRVPNEQFF. DNA for the CDR3: TGTGCCAGCAGCTGCATAGCGGGGAGAGTACCAAATGAGCAGTTCTTC.

The rearrangement joins TRBV25-1 to TRBJ2-7; the D gene is possibly TRBD2 (6 bases). CDR1 and CDR2 from the germline V gene are MGHDK and SYGVNS. V was pared by 5 bases and J by 0 bases, with 17 bases between. This CDR3 is 16 amino acids long. The CDR3 is CASSLSPGVGSYEQYF. DNA of the CDR3: TGTGCCAGCAGTCTCAGCCCGGGGGTGGGCTCCTACGAGCAGTACTTC.

Here the CDR3 DNA reads TGTGCCACCCCGGGAGGGAAAGCGGGGGAGCAGTACTTC. It codes for CATPGGKAGEQYF. The chain joins TRBV13 to TRBJ2-7; TRBD2 agrees at 8 bases. Germline loops: CDR1 PRHDT, CDR2 FYEKMQ (reference sequence). The CDR3 contains 13 residues. Trimming took 10 bases from V and 7 from J; bases not matched to a gene: 12.

This rearrangement joins TRBV6-6 to TRBJ2-3, with D perhaps matching TRBD2 (6 bases). Germline values: CDR1 MNHNY, CDR2 SVGAGI (reference sequence). V dropped 2 bases and J dropped 0 bases, with 12 bases sitting between them. This CDR3 contains 16 residues. The CDR3 region has the DNA TGTGCCAGCAGTTACCTGAGCGGGCTTAGCACAGATACGCAGTATTTT. It yields the protein CASSYLSGLSTDTQYF.

The genes are TRBV11-2 and TRBJ2-5; 7 bases are a match to TRBD1. The end of the DNA aligns better with TRBJ2-7, so the J call may be wrong. The germline CDR1 and CDR2 sequences are SGHAT and FQNNGV. This CDR3 comprises 15 residues. The CDR3 nucleotides read TGTGCCAGCAGCCGCTTGACCGGGACAGTCTACGAGCAGTACTTC. It translates to CASSRLTGTVYEQYF.

The chain has TRBV4-2 and TRBJ2-7; D might be TRBD1 (6 bases). V gave up 1 base and J gave up 12 bases, with 25 bases separating them. The CDR3 runs 16 residues. Germline V lookup: CDR1 LGHNA, CDR2 YNFKEQ. DNA for the CDR3: TGTGCCAGCAGCCAAGCCTCGAGGACAGTGGGGCCCCTGTTGTACTTC. It is translated as CASSQASRTVGPLLYF.

V usage is TRBV7-6 and J usage is TRBJ1-1, with D hard to call. This CDR3 has 12 amino acids. Germline CDR1 reads SGHVS; CDR2 reads FNYEAQ. V was pared by 5 bases and J by 8 bases, with 12 bases between. The CDR3 sequence is CASSPQAGEAFF. The CDR3 DNA is TGTGCCAGCAGCCCTCAGGCGGGGGAAGCTTTCTTT.

The chain combines TRBV11-3 with TRBJ2-5; TRBD2 agrees at 10 bases. The germline CDR1 and CDR2 sequences are SGHNT and YENEEA. Unmatched junction bases numbered 8, after V lost 6 bases and J lost 1 base. The CDR3 spans 16 residues. The chain's CDR3 is CASSSYSGGRQETQYF. DNA of the CDR3: TGTGCCAGCAGTTCCTATAGCGGGGGGCGCCAAGAGACCCAGTACTTC.

This chain uses TRBV11-2 with TRBJ2-6, with D perhaps matching TRBD2 (5 bases). This CDR3 is built from 15 residues. With 5 bases removed from V and 2 bases from J, the gap between germline ends came to 10 bases. Germline V CDR1 and CDR2: SGHAT, FQNNGV. In DNA, the CDR3 is TGTGCCAGCAGCCCCGACGGGACTGGGGCCAACGTCCTGACTTTC. Its protein product is CASSPDGTGANVLTF.

The V and J genes are TRBV4-1 and TRBJ2-7, with a weak D call TRBD1 (5 bases). Germline CDR1 reads MGHRA; CDR2 reads YSYEKL. V dropped 0 bases and J dropped 3 bases, with 12 bases sitting between them. This CDR3 has 15 amino acids. This CDR3 reads CASSQDLVGVYEQYF. CDR3 DNA sequence: TGCGCCAGCAGCCAAGATCTAGTAGGGGTCTACGAGCAGTACTTC.

The chain couples TRBV9 to TRBJ1-2; possible D gene TRBD1, 5 bases. V lost 4 bases and J 4 bases, leaving 11 bases between the germline ends. This CDR3 has 13 amino acids. The germline CDR1 and CDR2 sequences are SGDLS and YYNGEE. The CDR3 loop reads CASSPQGPYGYTF. DNA of the CDR3: TGTGCCAGCAGCCCGCAGGGCCCCTATGGCTACACCTTC.

V is TRBV7-2 and J is TRBJ2-1; D unclear. This CDR3 has 14 residues. Germline V gene data show CDR1 as SGHTA and CDR2 as FQGNSA. Trimming took 1 base from V and 7 from J, leaving 11 bases between them. The CDR3 bases are TGTGCCAGCAGCTTAGGCCCCCAACGGAATGAGCAGTTCTTC. Protein: CASSLGPQRNEQFF. Based on the CDR3 plus reference TRBV7-2 and TRBJ2-1, the full variable domain is GAGVSQSPSNKVTEKGKDVELRCDPISGHTALYWYRQSLGQGLEFLIYFQGNSAPDKSGLPSDRFSAERTGGSVSTLTIQRTQQEDSAVYLCASSLGPQRNEQFFGPGTRLTVL.

The rearrangement uses TRBV10-3 and TRBJ1-1, with 10 bases matching TRBD1. This CDR3 comprises 13 residues. Germline V CDR1 and CDR2: ENHRY, SYGVKD. Trimming removed 6 bases from V and 4 bases from J; junction bases left unmatched: 2. The CDR3 region has the DNA TGTGCCATCAGCCGGGACAGGGGCACTGAAGCTTTCTTT. This sequence encodes CAISRDRGTEAFF.

This chain connects TRBV5-1 to TRBJ2-3; the match to TRBD2 covers 9 bases. Germline CDR1 SGHRS, CDR2 YFSETQ. This CDR3 comprises 16 residues. The V gene end was trimmed by 5 bases and the J gene end by 5 bases; junction bases not matched to a gene: 12. The DNA for the CDR3 is TGCGCCAGCAGGGAGGACGGCGGGGGGGCGGGAGATACGCAGTATTTT. This encodes CASREDGGGAGDTQYF.

The chain joins TRBV5-1 to TRBJ1-4; D might be TRBD1 (5 bases). Germline V lookup: CDR1 SGHRS, CDR2 YFSETQ. Trimming cost V 4 bases and J 5 bases, with 9 bases left between them. The CDR3 length is 13 residues. In nucleotides, the CDR3 is TGCGCCAGCAGCCGGGGGGGGAATGAAAAACTGTTTTTT. Translated: CASSRGGNEKLFF.

The chain couples TRBV7-2 to TRBJ1-6; unclear D gene. From germline, CDR1 is SGHTA and CDR2 FQGNSA. V was cut by 3 bases and J by 3 bases, with 9 bases left in between. The CDR3 sequence is 15 residues long. The CDR3 sequence is CASSLHDSYNSPLHF. CDR3 DNA sequence: TGTGCCAGCAGCTTGCACGATAGCTATAATTCACCCCTCCACTTT.

J is TRBJ1-3 and V is TRBV4-2, with D maybe TRBD1 (6 bases). Germline V gene lookup returns CDR1 LGHNA and CDR2 YNFKEQ. This CDR3 contains 15 residues. Trimming took off 6 bases at V and 4 bases at J, with 16 bases between the two ends. The CDR3 DNA is TGTGCCAGCAGTCAGAGGACAGTAGACGGAAACACCATATATTTT. Protein sequence: CASSQRTVDGNTIYF.

This rearrangement joins TRBV19 to TRBJ1-2; the D gene is possibly TRBD1 (5 bases). The V end was cut by 3 bases, the J end by 4 bases, with 12 bases between. The length of the CDR3 is 14 residues. CDR1 and CDR2 (germline): LNHDA, SQIVND (reference sequence). CDR3 sequence: CASSMGRVGYGYTF. DNA of the CDR3: TGTGCCAGTAGTATGGGCAGGGTGGGCTATGGCTACACCTTC. The complete variable domain, with remaining parts taken from reference TRBV19 and TRBJ1-2, reads DGGITQSPKYLFRKEGQNVTLSCEQNLNHDAMYWYRQDPGQGLRLIYYSQIVNDFQKGDIAEGYSVSREKKESFPLTVTSAQKNPTAFYLCASSMGRVGYGYTFGSGTRLTVV.

In its sample, this clone was seen once. The V call is TRBV12-5, the J call TRBJ2-3; D remains ambiguous. CDR1 is LGHNT, CDR2 FRNRAP, per germline. The CDR3 length is 15 residues. V was cut by 3 bases and J by 2 bases, with 12 bases left in between. In DNA form, the CDR3 reads TGTGCTAGTGGTTTTTCACCAGGCCCCACAGATACGCAGTATTTT. This sequence encodes CASGFSPGPTDTQYF.

The chain joins TRBV5-6 to TRBJ2-3; D is unresolved. The CDR3 spans 12 residues. Trimming took 0 bases from V and 9 from J, leaving 8 bases between them. CDR1 is SGHDT and CDR2 is YYEEEE in the germline V gene. The CDR3 region has the DNA TGTGCCAGCAGCTTGGTGGGCCAGACGCAGTATTTT. It specifies CASSLVGQTQYF.

The rearrangement links TRBV5-1 to TRBJ2-7; perhaps TRBD1 as D (6 bases). V was trimmed by 7 bases and J by 0 bases, leaving 14 bases between them. The CDR3 extends over 14 amino acids. Germline V gene sequence: CDR1 SGHRS, CDR2 YFSETQ. The CDR3 here is CASSGTDSSYEQYF. As DNA, the CDR3 is TGCGCCAGCTCCGGGACGGACAGCTCCTACGAGCAGTACTTC. The whole variable domain, filled in from reference TRBV5-1 and TRBJ2-7, reads KAGVTQTPRYLIKTRGQQVTLSCSPISGHRSVSWYQQTPGQGLQFLFEYFSETQRNKGNFPGRFSGRQFSNSRSEMNVSTLELGDSALYLCASSGTDSSYEQYFGPGTRLTVT.

This chain connects TRBV6-5 to TRBJ2-7, with a possible D match to TRBD1 (6 bases). Germline loops: CDR1 MNHEY, CDR2 SVGAGI. The CDR3 sequence is 15 residues long. V lost 4 bases to trimming and J lost 0 bases, with 13 bases between them. CDR3 loop: CASSSGDRNSYEQYF. The CDR3 DNA reads TGTGCCAGCAGTTCAGGGGACCGCAACTCCTACGAGCAGTACTTC.

The chain carries TRBV5-1 and TRBJ1-2, with 7 bases that match TRBD1. The trim removed 4 bases at V and 8 bases at J, leaving 14 bases unmatched. In germline, CDR1 is SGHRS, CDR2 YFSETQ. The CDR3 length is 15 residues. CDR3 loop: CASSVDGDSGRGYTF. The CDR3 region has the DNA TGCGCCAGCAGCGTGGATGGGGACAGTGGCCGAGGCTACACCTTC.

This clone was detected a few times. The chain has TRBV10-3 and TRBJ1-1; no reliable D call. Trimming took off 1 base at V and 5 bases at J, with 8 bases between the two ends. This CDR3 has 13 amino acids. Germline CDR1 ENHRY, CDR2 SYGVKD. The CDR3 loop reads CAISEWSGTEAFF. The CDR3 bases are TGTGCCATCAGTGAGTGGTCGGGAACTGAAGCTTTCTTT.

This clone appeared once. The J gene is TRBJ1-5, the V gene TRBV5-1; D might be TRBD1 (6 bases). V gave up 0 bases and J gave up 2 bases, with 9 bases separating them. Germline V gene sequence: CDR1 SGHRS, CDR2 YFSETQ. The CDR3 loop spans 15 amino acids. CDR3 sequence (DNA): TGCGCCAGCAGCTTGGAGGGGGTGGGCAATCAGCCCCAGCATTTT. Translation: CASSLEGVGNQPQHF. The entire variable domain, with the rest obtained from reference TRBV5-1 and TRBJ1-5, is as follows: KAGVTQTPRYLIKTRGQQVTLSCSPISGHRSVSWYQQTPGQGLQFLFEYFSETQRNKGNFPGRFSGRQFSNSRSEMNVSTLELGDSALYLCASSLEGVGNQPQHFGDGTRLSIL.

This chain uses TRBV29-1 with TRBJ2-7, with 9 bases fitting TRBD1. From germline, CDR1 is SQVTM and CDR2 ANQGSEA. The CDR3 covers 13 residues. The V gene end was trimmed by 7 bases and the J gene end by 1 base; junction bases not matched to a gene: 5. The CDR3 DNA reads TGCAGCGCCTCGACAGGGGGGTCCTACGAGCAGTACTTC. Translation: CSASTGGSYEQYF.